A single sample is the source of the 15 T cell receptor beta chains below, sequenced in a study of blood T cell repertoires in COVID-19. Measured with immunoSEQ multiplex PCR; TCRdb has only the in-frame clones, and not every one. Of 85,000 to 100,000 clones in the sample, 85% were seen once. The sequencing input was peripheral blood. The receptors were sampled from a man aged 55 to 69 with acute or convalescent COVID-19.

The chain has TRBV27 and TRBJ1-1; D remains unclear. This CDR3 has 14 amino acids. CDR1 MNHEY and CDR2 SMNVEV come from the germline V gene (reference sequence). V was cut by 0 bases and J by 9 bases, with 14 bases left in between. The CDR3 DNA sequence: TGTGCCAGCAGTTTATCTTTCGGGGAGTTAAAAGCTTTCTTT. Its protein product is CASSLSFGELKAFF.

The chain couples TRBV7-6 to TRBJ2-5; no firm D call. Germline CDR1 is SGHVS and CDR2 is FNYEAQ. V shed 0 bases and J shed 5 bases, with 7 bases lying between them. The CDR3 is 13 amino acids. Here the CDR3 DNA reads TGTGCCAGCAGCTTAGCGCCGAGGGAGACCCAGTACTTC. Translation: CASSLAPRETQYF.

The chain carries TRBV7-3 and TRBJ2-2; a possible D gene is TRBD2 (6 bases). Germline loops: CDR1 SGHTA, CDR2 FQGTGA. V lost 1 base and J lost 5, with 8 bases in between. This CDR3 comprises 14 residues. The CDR3 loop reads CASSLIAGTGELFF. The DNA of the CDR3 is TGTGCCAGCAGCTTAATTGCGGGGACCGGGGAGCTGTTTTTT.

This chain links TRBV5-1 with TRBJ1-1, with a tentative D call TRBD1 (6 bases). Trimming removed 2 bases from V and 1 base from J, with 12 bases in between. Germline V gene lookup returns CDR1 SGHRS and CDR2 YFSETQ. CDR3 length: 15 amino acids. This chain's CDR3 is CASSLRQAGNTEAFF. DNA for the CDR3: TGCGCCAGCAGCTTAAGACAGGCTGGGAACACTGAAGCTTTCTTT.

This clone has a single count. CDR3 sequence reads: CASSNQGAGEQYF. DNA for the CDR3: TGTGCCAGTAGTAACCAGGGGGCGGGTGAGCAGTACTTC. The chain employs TRBV19 and TRBJ2-7, with TRBD1 matching over 8 bases. V lost 4 bases, J lost 7 bases, and 6 bases stayed unmatched. The CDR3 runs 13 residues. Germline V CDR1 and CDR2: LNHDA, SQIVND (reference sequence).

The chain employs TRBV9 and TRBJ2-2, with D uncertain. Per germline, CDR1 SGDLS and CDR2 YYNGEE. The CDR3 totals 15 residues. Trimming pared 2 bases from V and 5 bases from J, leaving 13 bases between. The CDR3 is CASSVPQERTGELFF. The CDR3 bases are TGTGCCAGCAGCGTTCCGCAGGAAAGGACCGGGGAGCTGTTTTTT.

This chain links TRBV3-1 (or the pseudogene TRBV3-2) with TRBJ2-7; 12 nucleotides align to TRBD2. From germline, CDR1 is LGHDT and CDR2 YNNKEL (reference sequence). The CDR3 length is 15 residues. V gave up 4 bases and J gave up 2 bases; unmatched junction bases: 3. CDR3 coding DNA: TGTGCCAGCAGCCCGGGACTAGCGGGCACCTACGAGCAGTACTTC. This encodes CASSPGLAGTYEQYF.

This chain joins TRBV3-1 (or the pseudogene TRBV3-2) and TRBJ2-7, with a possible D match to TRBD1 (7 bases). There are 14 residues in the CDR3. The V end was cut by 4 bases, the J end by 2 bases, with 12 bases between. From germline, CDR1 is LGHDT and CDR2 YNNKEL (reference sequence). The chain's CDR3 is CASSRRDSPYEQYF. CDR3 nucleotide sequence: TGTGCCAGCAGCCGGAGGGACAGTCCCTACGAGCAGTACTTC.

The chain recombines TRBV18 with TRBJ2-2, with D unresolved. Germline V lookup: CDR1 KGHSH, CDR2 LQKENI. The V gene lost 0 bases and the J gene lost 4 bases, with 12 bases spanning the gap. The CDR3 runs 16 residues. CDR3 nucleotide sequence: TGTGCCAGCTCACCACCGATGACATTAAGCACCGGGGAGCTGTTTTTT. Protein product: CASSPPMTLSTGELFF. Looking up the rest from reference TRBV18 and TRBJ2-2 gives the full variable domain: NAGVMQNPRHLVRRRGQEARLRCSPMKGHSHVYWYRQLPEEGLKFMVYLQKENIIDESGMPKERFSAEFPKEGPSILRIQQVVRGDSAAYFCASSPPMTLSTGELFFGEGSRLTVL.

CDR3: CASRPGSQQPQHF. Written as DNA, the CDR3 is TGTGCCAGCAGGCCCGGGAGCCAACAGCCCCAGCATTTT. The chain is built from TRBV6-5 and TRBJ1-5; D is uncertain. Germline V CDR1 and CDR2: MNHEY, SVGAGI. The CDR3 spans 13 residues. Trimming removed 6 bases from V and 7 bases from J, with 13 bases in between.

The V gene is TRBV29-1, the J gene TRBJ1-1, with 11 bases fitting TRBD1. The germline gives CDR1 SQVTM, CDR2 ANQGSEA. CDR3 size: 13 residues. The V and J ends lost 7 bases and 4 bases, in that order; junction bases with no gene match: 5. CDR3 in amino acids: CSAGDRGTTEAFF. DNA of the CDR3: TGCAGCGCCGGGGACAGGGGGACCACTGAAGCTTTCTTT.

The gene calls are TRBV9 and TRBJ2-3, with 7 nucleotides matching TRBD2. V lost 0 bases to trimming and J lost 1 base; unmatched junction nucleotides: 5. The germline V gene has CDR1 SGDLS and CDR2 YYNGEE. This CDR3 is built from 16 residues. DNA of the CDR3: TGTGCCAGCAGCGTAGAAGTAGCGGGCCGCACAGATACGCAGTATTTT. Protein product: CASSVEVAGRTDTQYF.

This chain links TRBV11-3 with TRBJ2-5; TRBD2 aligns across 13 bases. V was pared by 5 bases and J by 4 bases, with 7 bases of the junction left unmatched. The length of the CDR3 is 16 residues. CDR1 is SGHNT and CDR2 is YENEEA in the germline V gene. The CDR3 protein is CASSPRTSGSLETQYF. As DNA, the CDR3 is TGTGCCAGCAGCCCCCGGACTAGCGGGAGTTTAGAGACCCAGTACTTC.

CDR3 bases: TGTGCCAGCAGCCTGACAGTTAACTCCTACGAGCAGTACTTC. Translating gives CASSLTVNSYEQYF. The chain links TRBV2 to TRBJ2-7; TRBD1 is a possible D gene (5 bases). The V end lost 6 bases, the J end lost 0 bases, and 12 bases lay between the germline ends. Germline assignment: CDR1 SNHLY and CDR2 FYNNEI. This CDR3 is 14 amino acids long.

This chain links TRBV5-1 with TRBJ1-2; maybe TRBD1 (6 bases). Trimming stripped 5 bases from V and 10 bases from J, with 15 bases between. This CDR3 comprises 12 residues. Per germline, CDR1 SGHRS and CDR2 YFSETQ. The CDR3 protein is CASSRRTENYTF. The CDR3, as DNA: TGCGCCAGCAGTAGAAGGACAGAGAACTACACCTTC.